The next 2 T cell receptor beta chains were all read from a single sample in a study of shared clonotypes between healthy human individuals. TCRdb keeps only in-frame clones here, not all; method: immunoSEQ multiplex PCR. Among 700,000 or so clones listed, roughly 78% were seen once. Sequenced sample: memory CD4+ T cells sorted from blood. The sample's subset: CD45RA-negative fraction. These receptors all come from a woman in her twenties or thirties in good health.

V gene TRBV18 combines with J gene TRBJ2-7; D is unclear. Deletions cut 3 bases from V and 2 bases from J, with 11 bases between. CDR3 length: 14 residues. CDR1 and CDR2 (germline): KGHSH, LQKENI. CDR3 nucleotides: TGTGCCAGCTCACCCGGGTCCCCCCCCTACGAGCAGTACTTC. This codes for CASSPGSPPYEQYF.

The chain employs TRBV29-1 and TRBJ2-7; D remains ambiguous. Germline CDR1 and CDR2: SQVTM and ANQGSEA. Trimming cost V 7 bases and J 2 bases, with 15 bases left between them. CDR3 length: 13 residues. The CDR3 region is CSAEGSQTYEQYF. The CDR3 DNA reads as TGCAGCGCGGAAGGGTCCCAAACCTACGAGCAGTACTTC.